These T cell receptor beta chains were read from a single sample in a study of blood T cell repertoires in COVID-19. Using immunoSEQ multiplex PCR, the repertoire was profiled, and TCRdb retains in-frame clones only, with some absent. The data hold approximately 400,000 clones, with over 80% observed a single time. Sequencing used PBMCs or T cells enriched from blood (not recorded which). The receptor source for this set is a woman aged 50 to 60 who had recovered from COVID-19. Each CDR3 is given without its conserved first and last residue. The order of the fields is V gene, J gene, CDR3 protein.

v_call: TRBV5-1; j_call: TRBJ1-2; cdr3_aa: ASSLTGFGPYGYT
v_call: TRBV6-1; j_call: TRBJ1-5; cdr3_aa: ASSEALGPQH
v_call: TRBV2; j_call: TRBJ2-5; cdr3_aa: ASSVTGRNQETQY
v_call: TRBV4-3; j_call: TRBJ2-3; cdr3_aa: ASSQDRLAGGTDTQY
v_call: TRBV19; j_call: TRBJ1-4; cdr3_aa: ASSDGTGRGEKLF
v_call: TRBV5-6; j_call: TRBJ2-6; cdr3_aa: ASSFKGAGANVLT
v_call: TRBV7-6; j_call: TRBJ2-3; cdr3_aa: ASSLFQLAGTDTQY
v_call: TRBV4-2; j_call: TRBJ1-2; cdr3_aa: ASSQALQGSYYGYT
v_call: TRBV7-9; j_call: TRBJ2-3; cdr3_aa: ASSSGLASDTQY
v_call: TRBV7-8; j_call: TRBJ1-2; cdr3_aa: ASTLTGGGVGGYT
v_call: TRBV11-2; j_call: TRBJ1-4; cdr3_aa: ASSSNRGLREKLF
v_call: TRBV2; j_call: TRBJ2-1; cdr3_aa: ASKVDRGTDNEQF
v_call: TRBV12-3/TRBV12-4; j_call: TRBJ1-1; cdr3_aa: ASSLPGVGMAF
v_call: TRBV6-1; j_call: TRBJ1-1; cdr3_aa: ASSEFAVSWNTEAF
v_call: TRBV5-8; j_call: TRBJ2-2; cdr3_aa: ASSLAEYTGELF
v_call: TRBV28; j_call: TRBJ1-4; cdr3_aa: ASSPAHGTGQSERV
v_call: TRBV29-1; j_call: TRBJ1-1; cdr3_aa: SVVPGQGYTEAF
v_call: TRBV6-6; j_call: TRBJ1-2; cdr3_aa: ASSYSGTGGYT
v_call: TRBV7-8; j_call: TRBJ1-1; cdr3_aa: ASSRTGTGGYAF
v_call: TRBV19; j_call: TRBJ2-1; cdr3_aa: ASKVDSYNEQF
v_call: TRBV9; j_call: TRBJ1-2; cdr3_aa: ASSVGVVGSDPYGYT
v_call: TRBV5-4; j_call: TRBJ2-1; cdr3_aa: ASSPSLTSVRQF
v_call: TRBV3-1/TRBV3-2; j_call: TRBJ2-1; cdr3_aa: ASSQAATEQF
v_call: TRBV27; j_call: TRBJ2-1; cdr3_aa: ASSFRLAVIDEQF
v_call: TRBV5-1; j_call: TRBJ2-7; cdr3_aa: ASSSGGGFDEQY
v_call: TRBV7-2; j_call: TRBJ1-4; cdr3_aa: ASGKGVNEKLF
v_call: TRBV5-1; j_call: TRBJ2-7; cdr3_aa: ASSPGTVSYEQY
v_call: TRBV18; j_call: TRBJ2-1; cdr3_aa: ASSLIGTSGTPRNEQF
v_call: TRBV19; j_call: TRBJ2-7; cdr3_aa: ASSISAGRTSGYEQY
v_call: TRBV10-3; j_call: TRBJ2-1; cdr3_aa: AISESGTSLRNEQF
v_call: TRBV25-1; j_call: TRBJ1-2; cdr3_aa: ASSEGGGFISGYT
v_call: TRBV4-2; j_call: TRBJ1-1; cdr3_aa: ASSQKRGTGGIRTEAF
v_call: TRBV27; j_call: TRBJ2-2; cdr3_aa: ASSLRIAGGRGTGELF
v_call: TRBV9; j_call: TRBJ2-3; cdr3_aa: ASSAARGAPTDTQY
v_call: TRBV4-3; j_call: TRBJ2-1; cdr3_aa: ASSQALKQGDEQF
v_call: TRBV4-1; j_call: TRBJ2-5; cdr3_aa: ASSQRGLAGAQETQY
v_call: TRBV5-1; j_call: TRBJ2-5; cdr3_aa: ASSLDGQGAGETQY
v_call: TRBV7-6; j_call: TRBJ2-5; cdr3_aa: ASSLSTSGTRETQY
v_call: TRBV18; j_call: TRBJ2-1; cdr3_aa: ASYSGTPPYNEQF
v_call: TRBV30; j_call: TRBJ1-4; cdr3_aa: AWTLGQGAEKLF
v_call: TRBV5-4; j_call: TRBJ2-7; cdr3_aa: ASSLDGGGTYEQY
v_call: TRBV20-1; j_call: TRBJ1-2; cdr3_aa: SARTGFGYT
v_call: TRBV4-2; j_call: TRBJ1-2; cdr3_aa: ASSQAGQPENYGYT
v_call: TRBV29-1; j_call: TRBJ1-2; cdr3_aa: SVYLAEDGYT
v_call: TRBV20-1; j_call: TRBJ1-5; cdr3_aa: SASPGNQPQH
v_call: TRBV5-1; j_call: TRBJ2-3; cdr3_aa: ASSPDTPSTDTQY
v_call: TRBV14; j_call: TRBJ2-3; cdr3_aa: ASSQWIGGGTHGDTQY
v_call: TRBV18; j_call: TRBJ2-4; cdr3_aa: ASSQQAKNIQY
v_call: TRBV11-3; j_call: TRBJ2-5; cdr3_aa: ASSFSGQETQY
v_call: TRBV6-6; j_call: TRBJ2-7; cdr3_aa: ASSYSGRGYEQY
v_call: TRBV10-3; j_call: TRBJ2-3; cdr3_aa: AISVTSGGTGDTQY
v_call: TRBV2; j_call: TRBJ1-5; cdr3_aa: ASRPDRGDNQPQH
v_call: TRBV3-1/TRBV3-2; j_call: TRBJ2-1; cdr3_aa: ASSQDKTSGGNNEQF
v_call: TRBV18; j_call: TRBJ1-1; cdr3_aa: ASSPRLGDGSTEAF
v_call: TRBV30; j_call: TRBJ1-5; cdr3_aa: AWSLTTLDQPQH